This T cell receptor (beta chain) was captured by sequencing in a study of T cell changes during pregnancy in multiple sclerosis. Germline V gene sequence: CDR1 MNHEY, CDR2 SMNVEV (reference sequence). This CDR3 has 15 amino acids. The V and J ends lost 2 bases and 6 bases respectively, with 14 bases between them. Here immunoSEQ multiplex PCR was the method, and the copy in TCRdb shows in-frame clones only, minus some. The sample shows under 50,000 clones, roughly nine tenths of them seen only once. This chain connects TRBV27 to TRBJ2-1; weak D call: TRBD2 (6 bases). This TCR was recovered from a female donor with multiple sclerosis, enrolled in a pregnancy study. The sequencing used CD8+ T cells from peripheral blood mononuclear cells, collected in the third trimester of pregnancy. In nucleotides, the CDR3 is TGTGCCAGCAGTTTAAATTCGGATAGCGGCAATGAGCAGTTCTTC. Amino acid sequence: CASSLNSDSGNEQFF.